A single sample is the source of the 32 T cell receptor beta chains below, sequenced in a study of T-cell reconstitution after alpha-beta-depleted transplantation in children. The authors prepared the TCRbeta library with unique molecular identifiers. In TCRdb, the PCR reads were re-called with MiXCR into one record per CDR3 protein. Of 450,000 to 600,000 distinct CDR3 sequences in the sample, 15% to 20% are singletons; the top ten hold roughly 3.3%. The source was PBMCs from the stem cell graft donor, collected from the stem cell graft. These receptors were collected from a human donor who donated a stem cell graft to a child with acute lymphoblastic leukemia.

This chain connects TRBV12-3 or TRBV12-4 to TRBJ2-7; D possibly corresponds to TRBD2 (7 bases). V lost 4 bases and J 3 bases, leaving 13 bases between the germline ends. The CDR3 is made up of 14 amino acids. For the CDR3, the DNA is TGTGCCAGCAGTTCGGGGGGACAAGTCTACGAGCAGTACTTC. Amino acid sequence: CASSSGGQVYEQYF.

The chain links TRBV9 to TRBJ1-4; D unresolved. Germline V gene sequence: CDR1 SGDLS, CDR2 YYNGEE. The ends were cut back, 2 bases at V and 5 bases at J, with 13 bases in the middle. The CDR3 totals 15 residues. CDR3 DNA: TGTGCCAGCAGCGTCAGTGGGGTGACAAATGAAAAACTGTTTTTT. This sequence encodes CASSVSGVTNEKLFF.

This clonotype came up a few times. V gene TRBV5-1 combines with J gene TRBJ2-6, with D tentatively TRBD2 (6 bases). CDR3 length equals 15 residues. The germline gives CDR1 SGHRS, CDR2 YFSETQ. Trimming took 1 base from V and 3 from J, leaving 8 bases between them. The CDR3 is CASSLRGGGANVLTF. The CDR3 DNA is TGCGCCAGCAGCTTGAGGGGAGGTGGGGCCAACGTCCTGACTTTC. The full variable domain, in which reference TRBV5-1 and TRBJ2-6 provide the parts outside the CDR3, is KAGVTQTPRYLIKTRGQQVTLSCSPISGHRSVSWYQQTPGQGLQFLFEYFSETQRNKGNFPGRFSGRQFSNSRSEMNVSTLELGDSALYLCASSLRGGGANVLTFGAGSRLTVL.

This chain connects TRBV29-1 to TRBJ2-7; D unresolved. Trimming took 0 bases from V and 5 from J, leaving 8 bases between them. This CDR3 has 12 amino acids. The V gene's germline CDR1 is SQVTM and CDR2 ANQGSEA. CDR3 bases: TGCAGCGTTGAAGAGAACTGGAACGAGCAGTACTTC. Protein: CSVEENWNEQYF.

The sample holds a few counts of this clonotype. CDR3 in DNA: TGTGCCAGCAGCTTAGAGATGAGTGCTAGATTAATCTACAATGAGCAGTTCTTC. As protein: CASSLEMSARLIYNEQFF. This chain joins TRBV11-2 and TRBJ2-1; D call uncertain. The germline V gene has CDR1 SGHAT and CDR2 FQNNGV. V was cut by 0 bases and J by 3 bases, with 18 bases left in between. There are 18 residues in the CDR3.

This clonotype was counted between two and nine times. The chain carries TRBV12-3 or TRBV12-4 and TRBJ2-5; TRBD2 is a possible D gene (7 bases). The CDR3 sequence is 14 residues long. The V end lost 3 bases, the J end lost 2 bases, and 10 bases lay between the germline ends. CDR3 residues: CASSLGRGQETQYF. DNA of the CDR3: TGTGCCAGCAGTTTGGGGAGGGGGCAAGAGACCCAGTACTTC.

The chain is built from TRBV9 and TRBJ2-2, with 9 bases matching TRBD1. CDR1 is SGDLS, CDR2 YYNGEE, per germline. V shed 2 bases, J shed 4 bases, and the junction held 3 bases outside the gene matches. The CDR3 length is 15 residues. The CDR3 region has the DNA TGTGCCAGCAGCGTTGGACAGGGGACCACCGGGGAGCTGTTTTTT. This gives the protein CASSVGQGTTGELFF.

This clonotype has more than one count but fewer than ten. This chain links TRBV4-1 with TRBJ2-2; unclear D gene. Germline CDR1 and CDR2: MGHRA and YSYEKL. V was clipped by 1 base and J by 1 base, with 10 bases between them. This CDR3 contains 16 residues. Here the CDR3 DNA reads TGCGCCAGCAGCCAAGGCGGTCCCCTGAACACCGGGGAGCTGTTTTTT. Protein sequence: CASSQGGPLNTGELFF.

This sequence joins TRBV3-1 and TRBJ2-2; D is ambiguous. Between the trimmed V and J ends, which lost 1 base and 0 bases, there was a span of 12 bases. Looked up from germline, CDR1 is LGHDT and CDR2 is YNNKEL (reference sequence). This CDR3 contains 17 residues. The CDR3 loop reads CASSQAGYRSNTGELFF. CDR3 nucleotides: TGTGCCAGCAGCCAAGCCGGCTATCGCTCGAACACCGGGGAGCTGTTTTTT.

The rearrangement uses TRBV5-1 and TRBJ2-7; unclear D gene. The length of the CDR3 is 14 residues. The V gene's germline CDR1 is SGHRS and CDR2 YFSETQ. The V end lost 3 bases, the J end lost 0 bases, and 10 bases lay between the germline ends. DNA for the CDR3: TGCGCCAGCAGCTCCTACGGAAGCTCCTACGAGCAGTACTTC. This encodes CASSSYGSSYEQYF.

In this sample, this clonotype turned up a few times. The gene calls are TRBV6-1 and TRBJ2-7; the D gene is possibly TRBD2 (6 bases). The CDR3 has 14 amino acids. Looked up from germline, CDR1 is MNHNS and CDR2 is SASEGT. V was clipped by 7 bases and J by 0 bases, with 13 bases between them. The CDR3 loop is CASTWGVHSYEQYF. The CDR3 region has the DNA TGTGCCAGCACCTGGGGGGTTCACTCCTACGAGCAGTACTTC.

CDR3 protein: CSARANPGQAGSGGYTF. Here the CDR3 DNA reads TGCAGTGCTAGAGCCAACCCCGGACAGGCAGGATCGGGTGGCTACACCTTC. V gene TRBV20-1 combines with J gene TRBJ1-2; 7 nucleotides line up with TRBD1. The CDR3 consists of 17 residues. V lost 1 base and J lost 7; bases outside the gene matches: 18. CDR1 DFQATT and CDR2 SNEGSKA come from the germline V gene (reference sequence).

This chain connects TRBV3-1 to TRBJ1-5; weak D call: TRBD1 (6 bases). Germline values: CDR1 LGHDT, CDR2 YNNKEL (reference sequence). The CDR3 runs 14 residues. Deletions cut 2 bases from V and 9 bases from J, with 14 bases between. The CDR3 nucleotides read TGTGCCAGCAGCCAAACCCAGGGGCGGCTGCCCCAGCATTTT. It yields the protein CASSQTQGRLPQHF.

The chain's CDR3 is CASSTRDNGLAGEDEQFF. CDR3 coding DNA: TGTGCCAGCAGTACCCGAGACAATGGGCTAGCGGGAGAGGATGAGCAGTTCTTC. This chain connects TRBV12-3 or TRBV12-4 to TRBJ2-1, with 10 positions matching TRBD2. The CDR3 contains 18 residues. The V gene end was trimmed by 5 bases and the J gene end by 8 bases; junction bases not matched to a gene: 18.

This clonotype was recorded many times. The V gene is TRBV7-9, the J gene TRBJ2-5; D is possibly TRBD1 (5 bases). The germline V gene has CDR1 SEHNR and CDR2 FQNEAQ (reference sequence). The CDR3 is 17 amino acids. V was trimmed by 1 base and J by 5 bases, leaving 20 bases between them. The CDR3 spells CASSLGARQGGEETQYF. The CDR3 region has the DNA TGTGCCAGCAGCTTAGGAGCTCGTCAGGGCGGAGAGGAGACCCAGTACTTC.

There are a few counts of this clonotype. The chain uses TRBV5-4 and TRBJ2-5; 7 bases agree with TRBD2. V was clipped by 4 bases and J by 0 bases; unmatched bases: 6. The CDR3 is 15 residues long. Germline V gene sequence: CDR1 SGHNT, CDR2 YYREEE (reference sequence). CDR3 sequence reads: CASSSGTANQETQYF. The CDR3 nucleotides read TGTGCCAGCAGCAGCGGGACTGCCAACCAAGAGACCCAGTACTTC.

This clonotype appeared a few times. J is TRBJ1-1 and V is TRBV27, with D uncertain. Between the trimmed V and J ends, which lost 0 bases and 1 base, there was a span of 9 bases. This CDR3 is built from 15 residues. Germline-derived CDR1 and CDR2 are MNHEY and SMNVEV (reference sequence). CDR3 region: CASSLSAAPNTEAFF. Here the CDR3 DNA reads TGTGCCAGCAGTTTATCTGCGGCCCCGAACACTGAAGCTTTCTTT.

There are a few counts of this clonotype. The chain carries TRBV10-3 and TRBJ2-2; no clear D. With 3 bases removed from V and 5 bases from J, the gap between germline ends came to 4 bases. The CDR3 extends over 12 amino acids. Germline CDR1 and CDR2: ENHRY and SYGVKD. CDR3 DNA sequence: TGTGCCATCAGTGAAGGGACCGGGGAGCTGTTTTTT. Translated: CAISEGTGELFF.

The chain is built from TRBV4-1 and TRBJ1-1; 9 bases map to TRBD1. The germline gives CDR1 MGHRA, CDR2 YSYEKL. The CDR3 is 16 amino acids. V lost 2 bases to trimming and J lost 2 bases; unmatched junction nucleotides: 6. CDR3 coding DNA: TGCGCCAGCAGCCAAACAGGGGGCGGCGTAAACACTGAAGCTTTCTTT. Translation: CASSQTGGGVNTEAFF.

This clonotype was counted a few times. The CDR3 DNA reads as TGTGCCAGCAGCTCAGACGGGTCCTACAATGAGCAGTTCTTC. Translation gives CASSSDGSYNEQFF. The chain has TRBV7-8 and TRBJ2-1; D is ambiguous. In germline, CDR1 is SGHVS, CDR2 FQNEAQ. Trimming took 4 bases from V and 1 from J, leaving 8 bases between them. This CDR3 comprises 14 residues.

The chain is built from TRBV15 and TRBJ1-2; maybe TRBD1 (5 bases). Germline V lookup: CDR1 LNHNV, CDR2 YYDKDF (reference sequence). V was pared by 5 bases and J by 5 bases, with 15 bases between. The CDR3 runs 14 residues. The CDR3 is CATSHGTGGYGYTF. For the CDR3, the DNA is TGTGCCACCAGCCACGGGACGGGCGGTTATGGCTACACCTTC.

This clonotype was counted between two and nine times. The CDR3 bases are TGTGCCAGCACCCCGACAGGGTCTGGAAACACCATATATTTT. It translates to CASTPTGSGNTIYF. This chain links TRBV21-1 with TRBJ1-3; TRBD1 reflects the table's D call only, with no check against the DNA. TRBV21-1 is marked as a pseudogene. The CDR3 runs to 14 residues.

The chain is built from TRBV5-1 and TRBJ2-7; no definite D call. CDR1 is SGHRS and CDR2 is YFSETQ in the germline V gene. Trimming shortened V by 1 base and J by 0 bases, and 14 bases separated the two germline ends. The CDR3 has 16 amino acids. The CDR3: CASSLPPDRSSYEQYF. In DNA, the CDR3 is TGCGCCAGCAGCTTGCCTCCGGATCGGAGCTCCTACGAGCAGTACTTC.

This clonotype was detected a few times. This sequence joins TRBV7-9 and TRBJ2-1, with a tentative D call TRBD2 (7 bases). CDR3 length: 16 residues. Germline CDR1 is SEHNR and CDR2 is FQNEAQ (reference sequence). Deletions cut 6 bases from V and 8 bases from J, with 23 bases between. In nucleotides, the CDR3 is TGTGCCAGCAGTTATCCGGGACTACAGGGCCCGGATGAGCAGTTCTTC. This translates into CASSYPGLQGPDEQFF. Combining the CDR3 with reference TRBV7-9 and TRBJ2-1 gives the whole variable domain DTGVSQNPRHKITKRGQNVTFRCDPISEHNRLYWYRQTLGQGPEFLTYFQNEAQLEKSRLLSDRFSAERPKGSFSTLEIQRTEQGDSAMYLCASSYPGLQGPDEQFFGPGTRLTVL.

The chain couples TRBV12-3 or TRBV12-4 to TRBJ2-5, with D maybe TRBD2 (5 bases). Trimming left V 4 bases short and J 7 bases short, with 13 bases between. This CDR3 region has 13 residues. CDR3 in amino acids: CASSSERSGTQYF. DNA for the CDR3: TGTGCCAGCAGTTCCGAGCGGTCGGGGACCCAGTACTTC.

This clonotype came up a few times. The chain is built from TRBV10-3 and TRBJ2-4, with 7 bases identical to TRBD2. This CDR3 region has 14 residues. In germline, CDR1 is ENHRY, CDR2 SYGVKD. J was trimmed by 3 bases and V by 3 bases; bases with no gene match: 2. The CDR3 spells CAISDREGKNIQYF. The CDR3 DNA reads as TGTGCCATCAGTGACAGGGAGGGCAAAAACATTCAGTACTTC.

This clonotype was counted between two and nine times. This sequence joins TRBV5-1 and TRBJ2-4, with D perhaps TRBD1 or TRBD2 (5 bases each). V lost 0 bases to trimming and J lost 9 bases, with 19 bases between them. CDR1 and CDR2 (germline): SGHRS, YFSETQ. This CDR3 has 16 amino acids. In DNA, the CDR3 is TGCGCCAGCAGCTTGGCCGGGACCTCGACCCGGATCATTCAGTACTTC. It yields the protein CASSLAGTSTRIIQYF.

This clonotype was counted a few times. The chain has TRBV6-4 and TRBJ2-7; D may match TRBD1 or TRBD2 (5 bases each). Trimming removed 4 bases at V and 4 bases at J, with 17 bases between. CDR3 length equals 15 residues. Looked up from germline, CDR1 is MRHNA and CDR2 is SNTAGT. CDR3 bases: TGTGCCAGCAGTGTCGGGGCTGTGGGATTATACGAGCAGTACTTC. This sequence encodes CASSVGAVGLYEQYF.

The chain couples TRBV2 to TRBJ2-2, with D perhaps TRBD2 (5 bases). Per the germline V gene, CDR1 is SNHLY and CDR2 is FYNNEI. Trimming shortened V by 2 bases and J by 4 bases, and 17 bases separated the two germline ends. The CDR3 runs 17 residues. The CDR3 sequence: CASSELWLGRGTGELFF. The CDR3 region has the DNA TGTGCCAGCAGTGAATTGTGGCTGGGCCGGGGCACCGGGGAGCTGTTTTTT.

The chain recombines TRBV20-1 with TRBJ2-7, with 7 bases lining up with TRBD1. Germline V gene lookup returns CDR1 DFQATT and CDR2 SNEGSKA (reference sequence). Losses at the gene ends were 2 bases for V and 3 bases for J; bases not matched to a gene: 10. This CDR3 region has 15 residues. The CDR3 here is CSARKQGGPLYEQYF. DNA for the CDR3: TGCAGTGCTAGAAAACAAGGGGGCCCTCTCTACGAGCAGTACTTC.

V and J are TRBV7-3 and TRBJ2-2; a weak D match, TRBD1 (5 bases). The V end was cut by 5 bases, the J end by 3 bases, with 16 bases between. The CDR3 sequence is 16 residues long. Germline assignment: CDR1 SGHTA and CDR2 FQGTGA. The CDR3, as DNA: TGTGCCAGCAGCGAAACCCTCGACAGATACACCGGGGAGCTGTTTTTT. Translated, it gives CASSETLDRYTGELFF.

This clonotype was observed a handful of times. The CDR3 DNA reads as TGTGCCAGCAGTATCCGACCGTGGCAGGGGGCCTATGGCTACACCTTC. Translated, it gives CASSIRPWQGAYGYTF. The genes are TRBV27 and TRBJ1-2; TRBD1 matches 8 bases. V lost 5 bases to trimming and J lost 4 bases; unmatched junction nucleotides: 12. Germline CDR1 reads MNHEY; CDR2 reads SMNVEV (reference sequence). CDR3 length: 16 amino acids.